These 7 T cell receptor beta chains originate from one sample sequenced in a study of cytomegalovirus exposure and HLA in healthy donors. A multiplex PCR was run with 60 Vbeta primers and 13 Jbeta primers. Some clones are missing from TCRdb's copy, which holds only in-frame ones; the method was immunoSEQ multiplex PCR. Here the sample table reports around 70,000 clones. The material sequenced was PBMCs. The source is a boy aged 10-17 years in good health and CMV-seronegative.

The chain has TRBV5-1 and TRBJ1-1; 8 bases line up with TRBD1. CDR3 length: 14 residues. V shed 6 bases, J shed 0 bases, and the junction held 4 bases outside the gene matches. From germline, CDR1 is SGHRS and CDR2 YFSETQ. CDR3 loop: CASTETGVNTEAFF. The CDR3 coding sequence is TGCGCCAGCACCGAGACAGGGGTGAACACTGAAGCTTTCTTT. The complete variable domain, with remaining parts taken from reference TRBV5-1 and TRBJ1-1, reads KAGVTQTPRYLIKTRGQQVTLSCSPISGHRSVSWYQQTPGQGLQFLFEYFSETQRNKGNFPGRFSGRQFSNSRSEMNVSTLELGDSALYLCASTETGVNTEAFFGQGTRLTVV.

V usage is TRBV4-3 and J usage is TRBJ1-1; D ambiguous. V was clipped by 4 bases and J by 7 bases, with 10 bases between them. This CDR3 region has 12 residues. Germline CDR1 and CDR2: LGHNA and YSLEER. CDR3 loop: CASSRGLGEAFF. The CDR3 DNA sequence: TGCGCCAGCAGCCGAGGGTTGGGTGAAGCTTTCTTT.

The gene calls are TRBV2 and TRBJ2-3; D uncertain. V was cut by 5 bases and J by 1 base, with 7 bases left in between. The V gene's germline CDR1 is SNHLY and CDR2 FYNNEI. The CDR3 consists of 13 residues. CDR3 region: CASSLIRTDTQYF. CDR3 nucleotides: TGTGCCAGCAGTTTAATCCGCACAGATACGCAGTATTTT.

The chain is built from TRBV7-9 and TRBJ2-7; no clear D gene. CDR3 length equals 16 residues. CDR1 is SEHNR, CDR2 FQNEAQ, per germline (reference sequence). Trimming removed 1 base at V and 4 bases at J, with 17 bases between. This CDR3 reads CASSLDGVGSRYEQYF. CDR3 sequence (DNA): TGTGCCAGCAGCTTAGACGGAGTCGGCTCCAGATACGAGCAGTACTTC.

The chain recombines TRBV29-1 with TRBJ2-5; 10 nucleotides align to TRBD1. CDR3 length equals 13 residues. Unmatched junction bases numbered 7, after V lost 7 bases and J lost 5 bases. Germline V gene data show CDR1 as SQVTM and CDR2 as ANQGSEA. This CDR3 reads CSAQRDRGETQYF. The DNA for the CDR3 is TGCAGCGCCCAGCGGGACAGGGGTGAGACCCAGTACTTC.

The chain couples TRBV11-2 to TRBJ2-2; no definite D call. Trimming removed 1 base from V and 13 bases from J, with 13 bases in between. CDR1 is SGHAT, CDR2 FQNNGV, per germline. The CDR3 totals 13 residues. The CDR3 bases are TGTGCCAGCAGCTTAGGGATCAGGTTCGGGCTGTTTTTT. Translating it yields CASSLGIRFGLFF.

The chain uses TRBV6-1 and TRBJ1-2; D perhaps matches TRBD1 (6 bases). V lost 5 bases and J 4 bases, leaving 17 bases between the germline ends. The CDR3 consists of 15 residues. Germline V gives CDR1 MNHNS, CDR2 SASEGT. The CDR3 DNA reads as TGTGCCAGCAGTCGTACAGGGTCGTTTGGCTATGGCTACACCTTC. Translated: CASSRTGSFGYGYTF.